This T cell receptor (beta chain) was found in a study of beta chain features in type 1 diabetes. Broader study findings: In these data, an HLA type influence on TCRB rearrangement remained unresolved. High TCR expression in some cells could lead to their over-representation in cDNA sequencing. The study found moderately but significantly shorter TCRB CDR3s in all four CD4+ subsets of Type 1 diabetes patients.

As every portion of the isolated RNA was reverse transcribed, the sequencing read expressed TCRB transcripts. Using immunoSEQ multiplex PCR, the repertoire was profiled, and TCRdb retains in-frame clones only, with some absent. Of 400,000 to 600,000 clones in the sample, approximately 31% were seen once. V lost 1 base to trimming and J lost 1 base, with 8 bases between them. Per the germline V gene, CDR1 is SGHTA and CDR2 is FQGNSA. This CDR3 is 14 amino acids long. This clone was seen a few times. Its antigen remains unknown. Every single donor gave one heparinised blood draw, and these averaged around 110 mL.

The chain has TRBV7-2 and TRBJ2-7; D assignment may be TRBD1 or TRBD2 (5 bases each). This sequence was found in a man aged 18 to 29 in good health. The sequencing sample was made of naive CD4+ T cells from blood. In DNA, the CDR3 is TGTGCCAGCAGCTTAGAGGGACGGTCCTACGAGCAGTACTTC. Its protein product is CASSLEGRSYEQYF.